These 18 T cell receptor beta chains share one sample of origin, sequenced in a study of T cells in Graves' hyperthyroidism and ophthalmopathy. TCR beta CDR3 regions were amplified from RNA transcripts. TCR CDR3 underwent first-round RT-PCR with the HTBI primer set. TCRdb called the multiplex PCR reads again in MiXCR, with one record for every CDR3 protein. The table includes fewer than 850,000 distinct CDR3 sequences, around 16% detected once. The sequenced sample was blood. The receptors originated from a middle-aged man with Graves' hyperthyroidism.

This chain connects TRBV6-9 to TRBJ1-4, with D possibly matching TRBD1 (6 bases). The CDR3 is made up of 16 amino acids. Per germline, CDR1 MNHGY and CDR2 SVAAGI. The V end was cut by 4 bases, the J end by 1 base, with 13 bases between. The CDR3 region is CASSFVRGRTNEKLFF. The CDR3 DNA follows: TGTGCCAGCAGTTTCGTTCGGGGGCGAACTAATGAAAAACTGTTTTTT.

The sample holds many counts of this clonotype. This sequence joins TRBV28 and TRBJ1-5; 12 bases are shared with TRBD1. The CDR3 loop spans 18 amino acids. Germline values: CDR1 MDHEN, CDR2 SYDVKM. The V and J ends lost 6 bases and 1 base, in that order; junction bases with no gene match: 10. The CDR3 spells CASSPGGDRGPSNQPQHF. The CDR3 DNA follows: TGTGCCAGCAGCCCGGGCGGGGACAGGGGGCCCAGCAATCAGCCCCAGCATTTT. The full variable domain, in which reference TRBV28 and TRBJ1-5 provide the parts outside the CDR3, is DVKVTQSSRYLVKRTGEKVFLECVQDMDHENMFWYRQDPGLGLRLIYFSYDVKMKEKGDIPEGYSVSREKKERFSLILESASTNQTSMYLCASSPGGDRGPSNQPQHFGDGTRLSIL.

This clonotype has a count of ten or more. The CDR3 is CASSLTGGSTEAFF. CDR3 in DNA: TGTGCCAGCAGTTTGACCGGGGGGAGCACTGAAGCTTTCTTT. This rearrangement joins TRBV28 to TRBJ1-1; possible D gene TRBD1, 5 bases. Between the trimmed V and J ends, which lost 3 bases and 4 bases, there was a span of 12 bases. Germline V gives CDR1 MDHEN, CDR2 SYDVKM. The CDR3 extends over 14 amino acids. The full variable domain, in which reference TRBV28 and TRBJ1-1 provide the parts outside the CDR3, is DVKVTQSSRYLVKRTGEKVFLECVQDMDHENMFWYRQDPGLGLRLIYFSYDVKMKEKGDIPEGYSVSREKKERFSLILESASTNQTSMYLCASSLTGGSTEAFFGQGTRLTVV.

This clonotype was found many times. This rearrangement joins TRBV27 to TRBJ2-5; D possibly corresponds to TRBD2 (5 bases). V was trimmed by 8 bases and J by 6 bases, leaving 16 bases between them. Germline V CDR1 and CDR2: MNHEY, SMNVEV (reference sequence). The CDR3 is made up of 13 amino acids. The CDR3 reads CASGPGLEKTQYF. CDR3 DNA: TGTGCCAGCGGACCAGGACTCGAAAAGACCCAGTACTTC.

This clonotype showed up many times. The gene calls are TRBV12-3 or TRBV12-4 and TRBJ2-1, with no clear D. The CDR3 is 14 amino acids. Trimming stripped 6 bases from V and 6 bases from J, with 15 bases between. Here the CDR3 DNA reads TGTGCCAGCAGGCAACGGAGATTCCTCAATGAGCAGTTCTTC. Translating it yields CASRQRRFLNEQFF.

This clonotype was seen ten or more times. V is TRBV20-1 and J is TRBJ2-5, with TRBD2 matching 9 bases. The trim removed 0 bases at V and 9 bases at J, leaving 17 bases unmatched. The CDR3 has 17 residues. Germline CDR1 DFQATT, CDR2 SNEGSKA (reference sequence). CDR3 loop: CSARDVRRLAGPGAQYF. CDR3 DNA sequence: TGCAGTGCTAGAGATGTGCGCCGGCTAGCGGGGCCGGGGGCCCAGTACTTC.

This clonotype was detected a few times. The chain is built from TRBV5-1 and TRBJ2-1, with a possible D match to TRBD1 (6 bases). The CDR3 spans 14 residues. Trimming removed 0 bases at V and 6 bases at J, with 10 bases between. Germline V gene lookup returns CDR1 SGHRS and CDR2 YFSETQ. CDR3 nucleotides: TGCGCCAGCAGCTTGGGACAGGTGGGCAATGAGCAGTTCTTC. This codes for CASSLGQVGNEQFF. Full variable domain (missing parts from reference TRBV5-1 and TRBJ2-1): KAGVTQTPRYLIKTRGQQVTLSCSPISGHRSVSWYQQTPGQGLQFLFEYFSETQRNKGNFPGRFSGRQFSNSRSEMNVSTLELGDSALYLCASSLGQVGNEQFFGPGTRLTVL.

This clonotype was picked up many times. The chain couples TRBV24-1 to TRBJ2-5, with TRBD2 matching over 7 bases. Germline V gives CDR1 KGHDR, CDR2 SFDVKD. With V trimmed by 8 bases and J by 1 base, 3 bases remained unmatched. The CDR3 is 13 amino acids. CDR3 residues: CATTASGQETQYF. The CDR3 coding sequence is TGTGCCACCACGGCTAGCGGCCAAGAGACCCAGTACTTC.

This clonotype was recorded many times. CDR3 amino acids: CASSLSGDSSYNEQFF. The CDR3 DNA reads TGTGCCAGCAGCTTAAGCGGGGACTCCTCCTACAATGAGCAGTTCTTC. The chain has TRBV9 and TRBJ2-1, with TRBD2 matching 7 bases. J was trimmed by 0 bases and V by 4 bases; bases with no gene match: 7. Germline CDR1 and CDR2: SGDLS and YYNGEE. The CDR3 spans 16 residues.

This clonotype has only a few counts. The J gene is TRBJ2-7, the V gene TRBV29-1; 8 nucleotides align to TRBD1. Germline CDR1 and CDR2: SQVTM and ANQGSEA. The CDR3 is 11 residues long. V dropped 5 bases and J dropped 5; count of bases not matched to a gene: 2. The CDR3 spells CSVPDRDEQYF. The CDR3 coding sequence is TGCAGCGTTCCGGACAGGGACGAGCAGTACTTC.

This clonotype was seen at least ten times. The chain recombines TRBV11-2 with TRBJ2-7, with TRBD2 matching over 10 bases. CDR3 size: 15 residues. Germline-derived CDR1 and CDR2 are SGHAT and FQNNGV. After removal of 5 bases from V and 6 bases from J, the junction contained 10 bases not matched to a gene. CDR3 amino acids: CASSVRLAGVFEQYF. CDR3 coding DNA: TGTGCCAGCAGCGTCAGACTAGCGGGCGTCTTCGAGCAGTACTTC.

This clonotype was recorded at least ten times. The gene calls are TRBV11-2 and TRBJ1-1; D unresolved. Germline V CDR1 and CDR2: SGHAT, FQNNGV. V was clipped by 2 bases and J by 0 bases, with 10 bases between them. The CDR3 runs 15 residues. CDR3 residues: CASSLSGIMNTEAFF. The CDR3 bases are TGTGCCAGCAGCTTATCTGGGATTATGAACACTGAAGCTTTCTTT.

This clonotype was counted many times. The CDR3 protein is CAISDPGQGDYNEQFF. CDR3 DNA: TGTGCCATCAGTGACCCCGGACAGGGGGACTACAATGAGCAGTTCTTC. The chain is built from TRBV10-3 and TRBJ2-1; TRBD1 aligns across 10 bases. Germline CDR1 and CDR2: ENHRY and SYGVKD. V lost 3 bases and J lost 3; bases outside the gene matches: 5. The CDR3 loop spans 16 amino acids.

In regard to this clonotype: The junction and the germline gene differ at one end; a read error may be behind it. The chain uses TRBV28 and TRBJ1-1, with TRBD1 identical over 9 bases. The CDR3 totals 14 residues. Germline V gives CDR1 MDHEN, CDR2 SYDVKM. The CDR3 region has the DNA TGTGTCAGCAGCCAAGACAGGGGGGACACTGAAGCTTTCTTT. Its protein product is CVSSQDRGDTEAFF. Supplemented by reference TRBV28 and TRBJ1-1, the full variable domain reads DVKVTQSSRYLVKRTGEKVFLECVQDMDHENMFWYRQDPGLGLRLIYFSYDVKMKEKGDIPEGYSVSREKKERFSLILESASTNQTSMYLCVSSQDRGDTEAFFGQGTRLTVV.

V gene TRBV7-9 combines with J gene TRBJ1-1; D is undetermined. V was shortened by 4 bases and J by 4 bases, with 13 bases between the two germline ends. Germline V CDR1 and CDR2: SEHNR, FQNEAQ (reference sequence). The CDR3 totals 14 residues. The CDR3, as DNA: TGTGCCAGCAGCTCTACAGATGAGGGCACTGAAGCTTTCTTT. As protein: CASSSTDEGTEAFF.

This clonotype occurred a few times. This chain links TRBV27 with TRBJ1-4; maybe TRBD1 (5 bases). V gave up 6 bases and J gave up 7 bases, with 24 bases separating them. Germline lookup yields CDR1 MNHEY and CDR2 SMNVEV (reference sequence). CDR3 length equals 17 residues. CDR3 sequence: CASRPGRARRRGEKLFF. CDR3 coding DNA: TGTGCCAGCAGACCGGGACGGGCCCGACGGCGAGGTGAAAAACTGTTTTTT.

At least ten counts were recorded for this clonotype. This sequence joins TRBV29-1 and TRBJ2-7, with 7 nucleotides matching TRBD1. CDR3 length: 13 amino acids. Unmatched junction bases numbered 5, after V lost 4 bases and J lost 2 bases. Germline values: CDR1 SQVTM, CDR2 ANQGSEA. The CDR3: CSVGRDSPYEQYF. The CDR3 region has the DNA TGCAGCGTTGGAAGGGACAGCCCCTACGAGCAGTACTTC.

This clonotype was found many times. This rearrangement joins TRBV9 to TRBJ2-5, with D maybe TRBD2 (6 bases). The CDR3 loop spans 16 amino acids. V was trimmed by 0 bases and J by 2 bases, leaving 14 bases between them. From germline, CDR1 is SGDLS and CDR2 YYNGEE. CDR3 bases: TGTGCCAGCAGCGTAGGAGGAATAGCGGATCAAGAGACCCAGTACTTC. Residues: CASSVGGIADQETQYF. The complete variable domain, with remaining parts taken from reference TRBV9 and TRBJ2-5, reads DSGVTQTPKHLITATGQRVTLRCSPRSGDLSVYWYQQSLDQGLQFLIQYYNGEERAKGNILERFSAQQFPDLHSELNLSSLELGDSALYFCASSVGGIADQETQYFGPGTRLLVL.